The entry that follows covers one T cell receptor (beta chain) sequence. The data belong to a study of blood T cell repertoires in COVID-19. Study details: Nucleic acid was either cDNA or gDNA, and it came from T cells, B-cell-depleted T cells, or PBMCs.

In the authors' workflow: Reference gene primer amplification yielded estimated nucleated cell counts. The method was immunoSEQ multiplex PCR; TCRdb's version includes in-frame clones alone and lacks a portion of them. V, J and clone size are those of that table, while D and trimming were read from the DNA. The sample shows nearly 30,000 clones, 80% of them seen only once. The receptor comes from a woman in her seventies with acute or convalescent COVID-19. The sequencing input was peripheral blood.

CDR3 residues: CSASSQRESLYEQYF. In nucleotides, the CDR3 is TGCAGTGCTAGTTCCCAGCGGGAGTCCCTCTACGAGCAGTACTTC. This rearrangement joins TRBV20-1 to TRBJ2-7, with TRBD2 matching 8 bases. With 3 bases clipped from V and 3 bases from J, the junction kept 10 bases outside the gene matches. This CDR3 has 15 residues. The germline gives CDR1 DFQATT, CDR2 SNEGSKA (reference sequence).